The 14 T cell receptor beta chains presented below share a single source sample, sequenced in a study of blood T cell repertoires in COVID-19. The table came from immunoSEQ multiplex PCR; TCRdb's copy has only in-frame clones and leaves some out. The sample contains roughly 190,000 clones, roughly 82% of which appear only once. The sequenced material came from peripheral blood. The receptors here all came from a woman aged 55-70 years with COVID-19, enrolled during active disease.

The chain couples TRBV19 to TRBJ1-5; D is uncertain. Germline lookup yields CDR1 LNHDA and CDR2 SQIVND (reference sequence). V lost 7 bases, J lost 6 bases, and 16 bases lay in between. This CDR3 has 14 amino acids. The CDR3 nucleotides are TGTGCCAGTAAGCCCGACTCATGGAGTCAGCCCCAGCATTTT. Translating gives CASKPDSWSQPQHF. The variable domain in full, completed from reference TRBV19 and TRBJ1-5, reads DGGITQSPKYLFRKEGQNVTLSCEQNLNHDAMYWYRQDPGQGLRLIYYSQIVNDFQKGDIAEGYSVSREKKESFPLTVTSAQKNPTAFYLCASKPDSWSQPQHFGDGTRLSIL.

This rearrangement joins TRBV19 to TRBJ2-6; D perhaps matches TRBD2 (6 bases). V was trimmed by 6 bases and J by 0 bases, leaving 15 bases between them. In germline, CDR1 is LNHDA, CDR2 SQIVND (reference sequence). CDR3 length equals 17 residues. The CDR3 DNA is TGTGCCAGTAGGGAGGGCGGATCTAGCTCTGGGGCCAACGTCCTGACTTTC. Amino acids: CASREGGSSSGANVLTF. Complete variable domain (other parts from reference TRBV19 and TRBJ2-6): DGGITQSPKYLFRKEGQNVTLSCEQNLNHDAMYWYRQDPGQGLRLIYYSQIVNDFQKGDIAEGYSVSREKKESFPLTVTSAQKNPTAFYLCASREGGSSSGANVLTFGAGSRLTVL.

V usage is TRBV7-2 and J usage is TRBJ1-3; 11 nucleotides align to TRBD1. The CDR3 sequence is 16 residues long. Trimming removed 5 bases from V and 4 bases from J; junction bases left unmatched: 7. Germline loops: CDR1 SGHTA, CDR2 FQGNSA. This CDR3 is CASSPRTGGFGNTIYF. CDR3 DNA: TGTGCCAGCAGCCCTAGGACAGGGGGCTTCGGAAACACCATATATTTT.

V is TRBV6-5 and J is TRBJ1-6, with 8 bases matching TRBD1. Germline loops: CDR1 MNHEY, CDR2 SVGAGI. Germline trimming cut 6 bases from V and 6 bases from J; bases unmatched to any gene: 4. The CDR3 extends over 14 amino acids. The CDR3 spells CASSQDRVNSPLHF. CDR3 in DNA: TGTGCCAGCAGCCAGGACAGGGTTAATTCACCCCTCCACTTT.

This clone has more than one count but fewer than ten. The rearrangement links TRBV5-1 to TRBJ2-3; TRBD2 matches at 13 bases. CDR1 is SGHRS and CDR2 is YFSETQ in the germline V gene. V was pared by 0 bases and J by 6 bases, with 4 bases of the junction left unmatched. The CDR3 runs 16 residues. CDR3 bases: TGCGCCAGCAGCTTGGGAGGGACTAGCGGGATCGATACGCAGTATTTT. It translates to CASSLGGTSGIDTQYF.

This clone came up a few times. The genes are TRBV9 and TRBJ1-3, with 8 bases lining up with TRBD1. This CDR3 has 21 residues. With V trimmed by 2 bases and J by 4 bases, 23 bases remained unmatched. CDR1 SGDLS and CDR2 YYNGEE come from the germline V gene. The CDR3 reads CASSVSLMRQGHSPEGNTIYF. The CDR3 coding sequence is TGTGCCAGCAGCGTGAGTCTTATGAGACAGGGGCATTCTCCGGAGGGAAACACCATATATTTT.

This sequence joins TRBV7-6 and TRBJ2-2; weak D call: TRBD2 (6 bases). Deletions cut 0 bases from V and 0 bases from J, with 8 bases between. The length of the CDR3 is 16 residues. The V gene's germline CDR1 is SGHVS and CDR2 FNYEAQ. CDR3 sequence: CASSLAAGSNTGELFF. The DNA for the CDR3 is TGTGCCAGCAGCTTAGCAGCGGGTTCGAACACCGGGGAGCTGTTTTTT.

This chain uses TRBV4-3 with TRBJ1-2; possible D gene TRBD1, 6 bases. Germline V gene data show CDR1 as LGHNA and CDR2 as YSLEER. Trimming pared 1 base from V and 8 bases from J, leaving 11 bases between. This CDR3 has 13 amino acids. CDR3: CASSQGLTGGYTF. Here the CDR3 DNA reads TGCGCCAGCAGCCAAGGTTTAACAGGGGGCTACACCTTC.

This clone is a singleton in its sample. V usage is TRBV28 and J usage is TRBJ2-7; 8 nucleotides agree with TRBD2. After removal of 6 bases from V and 3 bases from J, the junction contained 4 bases not matched to a gene. The CDR3 is 13 residues long. CDR1 and CDR2 from the germline V gene are MDHEN and SYDVKM. Here the CDR3 reads CASSLSGDYEQYV. CDR3 sequence (DNA): TGTGCCAGCAGCCTTAGCGGGGACTACGAGCAGTACGTC.

The genes are TRBV5-6 and TRBJ2-1; weak D call: TRBD1 (6 bases). The CDR3 spans 16 residues. V shed 1 base and J shed 5 bases, with 16 bases lying between them. The V gene's germline CDR1 is SGHDT and CDR2 YYEEEE. CDR3: CASSLPGAGFHNEQFF. The DNA of the CDR3 is TGTGCCAGCAGCTTGCCAGGGGCTGGGTTCCACAATGAGCAGTTCTTC. Full variable domain (remainder filled in from reference TRBV5-6 and TRBJ2-1): DAGVTQSPTHLIKTRGQQVTLRCSPKSGHDTVSWYQQALGQGPQFIFQYYEEEERQRGNFPDRFSGHQFPNYSSELNVNALLLGDSALYLCASSLPGAGFHNEQFFGPGTRLTVL.

This clone was seen a single time. The chain recombines TRBV5-1 with TRBJ2-5; D is perhaps TRBD1 (5 bases). CDR1 is SGHRS and CDR2 is YFSETQ in the germline V gene. Trimming took off 4 bases at V and 1 base at J, with 11 bases between the two ends. This CDR3 contains 14 residues. This CDR3 is CASSLQGGQETQYF. In DNA form, the CDR3 reads TGCGCCAGCAGCCTTCAGGGTGGCCAAGAGACCCAGTACTTC.

The chain recombines TRBV12-3 or TRBV12-4 with TRBJ2-1; TRBD2 matches 10 bases. Unmatched junction bases numbered 6, after V lost 4 bases and J lost 15 bases. This CDR3 has 12 residues. The CDR3 bases are TGTGCCAGCAGTTCCGCCCCTAGCGGGAGGTTCTTC. Translation: CASSSAPSGRFF.

This clone has only a few counts. The chain employs TRBV7-9 and TRBJ2-1, with a tentative D call TRBD1 (8 bases). V lost 5 bases and J lost 7, with 18 bases in between. Per the germline V gene, CDR1 is SEHNR and CDR2 is FQNEAQ (reference sequence). The CDR3 contains 15 residues. CDR3 protein: CASSGTGGVENEQFF. The DNA for the CDR3 is TGTGCCAGCAGCGGAACAGGGGGGGTCGAAAATGAGCAGTTCTTC.

This clone came up a few times. The V gene is TRBV11-2, the J gene TRBJ1-2; TRBD1 matches at 8 bases. Germline V gene lookup returns CDR1 SGHAT and CDR2 FQNNGV. V lost 5 bases, J lost 4 bases, and 12 bases stayed unmatched. This CDR3 has 16 residues. The CDR3, as DNA: TGTGCCAGCAGCATTTCGACAGGGGCCCATAGCTATGGCTACACCTTC. Its translation: CASSISTGAHSYGYTF.